Each of the 21 T cell receptor beta chains below was sequenced from the same sample in a study of blood T cell repertoires in COVID-19. Profiling relied on immunoSEQ multiplex PCR, and the TCRdb table lists in-frame clones only, not all of them. This sample has about 120,000 clones, with roughly 82% found just once. Sequencing used peripheral blood. These receptors all stem from a human donor in a cohort sampled during active COVID-19.

This chain joins TRBV6-5 and TRBJ1-2; 8 bases map to TRBD1. Germline CDR1 is MNHEY and CDR2 is SVGAGI. J was trimmed by 4 bases and V by 2 bases; bases with no gene match: 6. This CDR3 has 15 amino acids. The CDR3 DNA sequence: TGTGCCAGCAGTTACCGCGACAGGGGTGGCTATGGCTACACCTTC. Its translation: CASSYRDRGGYGYTF.

The V call is TRBV12-5, the J call TRBJ2-5, with D tentatively TRBD2 (5 bases). This CDR3 has 14 residues. CDR1 and CDR2 from the germline V gene are LGHNT and FRNRAP. V shed 5 bases and J shed 0 bases, with 10 bases lying between them. The CDR3 nucleotides are TGTGCTAGTGGTCCCGGACTGAACCAAGAGACCCAGTACTTC. Translating it yields CASGPGLNQETQYF.

The chain combines TRBV9 with TRBJ1-2; tentatively, D is TRBD1 (6 bases). Germline CDR1 is SGDLS and CDR2 is YYNGEE. This CDR3 has 14 residues. Trimming pared 0 bases from V and 6 bases from J, leaving 12 bases between. In DNA form, the CDR3 reads TGTGCCAGCAGCGTAGGGTCGGGGGGCAATGGCTACACCTTC. Residues: CASSVGSGGNGYTF.

A few counts support this clone. V is TRBV16 and J is TRBJ1-2, with TRBD1 matching over 7 bases. Germline V lookup: CDR1 KGHSY, CDR2 FQNENV. V lost 0 bases, J lost 6 bases, and 13 bases stayed unmatched. CDR3 length equals 17 residues. This CDR3 reads CASSQSRTGGVRDGYTF. For the CDR3, the DNA is TGTGCCAGCAGCCAATCACGGACAGGTGGGGTTCGCGATGGCTACACCTTC.

The chain links TRBV7-2 to TRBJ2-7; 15 bases are a match to TRBD2. Trimming cost V 5 bases and J 5 bases; bases outside gene matches: 4. The CDR3 sequence is 15 residues long. Germline V gene sequence: CDR1 SGHTA, CDR2 FQGNSA. CDR3 nucleotide sequence: TGTGCCAGCAGCCGGGGACTAGCGGGGGGAAACGAGCAGTACTTC. Amino acid sequence: CASSRGLAGGNEQYF.

V usage is TRBV19 and J usage is TRBJ2-7, with 7 nucleotides matching TRBD1. This CDR3 has 15 amino acids. V lost 1 base and J lost 0; bases outside the gene matches: 3. Germline V gene data show CDR1 as LNHDA and CDR2 as SQIVND (reference sequence). The CDR3 protein is CASSIGAGGSYEQYF. The CDR3 DNA reads TGTGCCAGTAGTATAGGGGCAGGGGGCTCCTACGAGCAGTACTTC.

This clone was recorded only once. V and J are TRBV7-2 and TRBJ2-5; 10 positions match TRBD2. This CDR3 has 16 residues. Germline CDR1 reads SGHTA; CDR2 reads FQGNSA. V was pared by 6 bases and J by 7 bases, with 14 bases of the junction left unmatched. The CDR3 coding sequence is TGTGCCAGCAGTCTAGGGCTAGCGGGGGAGGGTTGGACCCAGTACTTC. Residues: CASSLGLAGEGWTQYF.

In DNA, the CDR3 is TGCGCCAGCAGCGTCGACAGGGGCGCGGAGACCCAGTACTTC. Amino acid sequence: CASSVDRGAETQYF. V and J are TRBV5-1 and TRBJ2-5, with 8 nucleotides matching TRBD1. V dropped 4 bases and J dropped 5; count of bases not matched to a gene: 7. CDR3 size: 14 residues. Germline-derived CDR1 and CDR2 are SGHRS and YFSETQ.

This clone has more than one count but fewer than ten. This chain connects TRBV5-1 to TRBJ2-3; D possibly corresponds to TRBD1 (5 bases). With 2 bases removed from V and 2 bases from J, the gap between germline ends came to 15 bases. CDR1 and CDR2 from the germline V gene are SGHRS and YFSETQ. This CDR3 spans 16 amino acids. This CDR3 is CASSLGAAVDTDTQYF. The CDR3 bases are TGCGCCAGCAGCTTAGGGGCCGCGGTGGACACAGATACGCAGTATTTT.

The rearrangement links TRBV6-6 to TRBJ1-3; D is unclear. This CDR3 comprises 16 residues. Trimming removed 0 bases from V and 3 bases from J, with 12 bases in between. Looked up from germline, CDR1 is MNHNY and CDR2 is SVGAGI (reference sequence). CDR3 bases: TGTGCCAGCAGTTACTCTATTCCGGAGTTTGGAAACACCATATATTTT. It is translated as CASSYSIPEFGNTIYF.

CDR3 nucleotides: TGTGCCAGCAGGTGGACACCTAACACTGAAGCTTTCTTT. Protein: CASRWTPNTEAFF. The chain links TRBV11-2 to TRBJ1-1; maybe TRBD1 (5 bases). Germline assignment: CDR1 SGHAT and CDR2 FQNNGV. V was pared by 6 bases and J by 2 bases, with 10 bases between. The CDR3 loop spans 13 amino acids.

This rearrangement joins TRBV5-1 to TRBJ2-7; 7 bases map to TRBD1. The CDR3 loop spans 15 amino acids. Germline V lookup: CDR1 SGHRS, CDR2 YFSETQ. V dropped 0 bases and J dropped 5; count of bases not matched to a gene: 8. The DNA for the CDR3 is TGCGCCAGCAGCTTGGCCGGCGACAGGGCCCACGAGCAGTACTTC. Its protein product is CASSLAGDRAHEQYF.

The chain carries TRBV5-1 and TRBJ2-7; 8 bases match TRBD2. V gave up 6 bases and J gave up 0 bases; unmatched junction bases: 5. Germline CDR1 SGHRS, CDR2 YFSETQ. This CDR3 has 14 residues. In nucleotides, the CDR3 is TGCGCCAGCATGTCGGCGGGGGGCTCCTACGAGCAGTACTTC. Encoded protein: CASMSAGGSYEQYF.

The V and J genes are TRBV14 and TRBJ1-3, with 7 bases that match TRBD1. Germline CDR1 SGHDN, CDR2 FVKESK. The CDR3 covers 14 residues. Unmatched junction bases numbered 2, after V lost 2 bases and J lost 4 bases. CDR3 DNA sequence: TGTGCCAGCAGCCAAAGGACAGGAGGAAACACCATATATTTT. Its translation: CASSQRTGGNTIYF. The variable domain in full, completed from reference TRBV14 and TRBJ1-3, reads EAGVTQFPSHSVIEKGQTVTLRCDPISGHDNLYWYRRVMGKEIKFLLHFVKESKQDESGMPNNRFLAERTGGTYSTLKVQPAELEDSGVYFCASSQRTGGNTIYFGEGSWLTVV.

This clone was recorded once. CDR3 region: CASSPPQRVSYEQYF. The CDR3 DNA sequence: TGTGCCAGCAGTCCCCCACAGAGGGTATCCTACGAGCAGTACTTC. This chain connects TRBV6-2 or TRBV6-3 to TRBJ2-7, with D tentatively TRBD2 (5 bases). V lost 5 bases to trimming and J lost 1 base, with 15 bases between them. CDR3 length equals 15 residues. Per germline, CDR1 MNHEY and CDR2 SVGEGT.

The chain employs TRBV3-1 (or the pseudogene TRBV3-2) and TRBJ2-3; 14 nucleotides line up with TRBD2. CDR3 length equals 17 residues. The germline gives CDR1 LGHDT, CDR2 YNNKEL (reference sequence). After removal of 0 bases from V and 7 bases from J, the junction contained 6 bases not matched to a gene. The CDR3 loop reads CASSQDPGLAGENTQYF. In DNA form, the CDR3 reads TGTGCCAGCAGCCAAGATCCGGGACTAGCGGGGGAGAATACGCAGTATTTT.

This chain joins TRBV2 and TRBJ1-6; D not certain. The ends were cut back, 0 bases at V and 5 bases at J, with 14 bases in the middle. This CDR3 spans 17 amino acids. Germline loops: CDR1 SNHLY, CDR2 FYNNEI. CDR3 in amino acids: CASSEAGGPRNNSPLHF. The CDR3 nucleotides read TGTGCCAGCAGTGAAGCAGGCGGGCCCCGTAATAATTCACCCCTCCACTTT.

The chain uses TRBV5-1 and TRBJ2-3; TRBD1 matches 7 bases. Germline V gives CDR1 SGHRS, CDR2 YFSETQ. CDR3 length equals 16 residues. The V segment lost 0 bases and the J segment 3 bases; nucleotides outside the gene matches: 7. The CDR3 bases are TGCGCCAGCAGCTTGGAGGTAGGGGGCCGGACAGATACGCAGTATTTT. It codes for CASSLEVGGRTDTQYF.

The genes are TRBV19 and TRBJ1-5, with D possibly being TRBD1 (5 bases). The CDR3 length is 15 residues. Germline CDR1 is LNHDA and CDR2 is SQIVND (reference sequence). Deletions cut 9 bases from V and 0 bases from J, with 15 bases between. CDR3 nucleotides: TGTGCCAGCCAAGGAGGGGACTATAGCAATCAGCCCCAGCATTTT. Its protein product is CASQGGDYSNQPQHF.

The chain is built from TRBV4-1 and TRBJ1-1; possibly TRBD1 for D (5 bases). CDR3 size: 13 residues. Between the trimmed V and J ends, which lost 0 bases and 6 bases, there was a span of 8 bases. The germline V gene has CDR1 MGHRA and CDR2 YSYEKL. CDR3 amino acids: CASSQDWGSEAFF. The CDR3, as DNA: TGCGCCAGCAGCCAAGATTGGGGCTCTGAAGCTTTCTTT.

The chain joins TRBV9 to TRBJ2-7; 7 bases match TRBD2. Looked up from germline, CDR1 is SGDLS and CDR2 is YYNGEE. The CDR3 extends over 17 amino acids. The ends lost 0 bases at V and 5 bases at J; junction bases unmatched: 14. CDR3 loop: CASSVGTFGAGEHEQYF. CDR3 sequence (DNA): TGTGCCAGCAGCGTAGGGACCTTCGGCGCGGGGGAACACGAGCAGTACTTC.